The source of this T cell receptor (beta chain) is a study of blood T cell repertoires in COVID-19. As for the study in general: The cDNA or gDNA used as material had been derived from T cells, B-cell-depleted T cells, or PBMCs.

Germline loops: CDR1 MGHRA, CDR2 YSYEKL. The CDR3 consists of 12 residues. V lost 5 bases and J 7 bases, leaving 12 bases between the germline ends. In the authors' methods: From reference gene primer amplification, estimates of nucleated cell counts were derived. Repertoires were generated with immunoSEQ multiplex PCR, while TCRdb's copy carries only in-frame clones and drops some. The DNA gave D and trimming, while V, J and clone size come from that table. Of some 51,000 clones in the sample, 80% to 95% were seen once. Specimen: peripheral blood. This chain uses TRBV4-1 with TRBJ2-7, with D tentatively TRBD1 (6 bases). The origin of this receptor is a human donor with active COVID-19. The donor label of this sample is uncertain. The CDR3 sequence is CASSRGFGEQYF. Written as DNA, the CDR3 is TGCGCCAGCAGCAGGGGGTTCGGGGAGCAGTACTTC.